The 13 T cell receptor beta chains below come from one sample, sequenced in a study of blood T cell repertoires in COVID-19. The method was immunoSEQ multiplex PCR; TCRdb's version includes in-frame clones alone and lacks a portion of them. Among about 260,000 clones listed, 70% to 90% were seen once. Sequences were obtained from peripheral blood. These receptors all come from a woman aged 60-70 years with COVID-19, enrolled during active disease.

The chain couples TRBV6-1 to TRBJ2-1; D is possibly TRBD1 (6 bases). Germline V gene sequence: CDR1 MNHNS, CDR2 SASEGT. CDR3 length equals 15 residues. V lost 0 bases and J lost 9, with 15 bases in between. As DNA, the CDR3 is TGTGCCAGCAGTGAAGCGCTGGCAGGGGTCGGTGAGCAGTTCTTC. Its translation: CASSEALAGVGEQFF.

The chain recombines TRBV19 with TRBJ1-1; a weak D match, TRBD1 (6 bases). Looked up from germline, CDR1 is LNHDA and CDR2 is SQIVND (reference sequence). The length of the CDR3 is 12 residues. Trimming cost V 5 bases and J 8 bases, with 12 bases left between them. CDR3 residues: CASSFLQGEAFF. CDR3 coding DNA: TGTGCCAGTAGTTTCCTACAGGGAGAAGCTTTCTTT.

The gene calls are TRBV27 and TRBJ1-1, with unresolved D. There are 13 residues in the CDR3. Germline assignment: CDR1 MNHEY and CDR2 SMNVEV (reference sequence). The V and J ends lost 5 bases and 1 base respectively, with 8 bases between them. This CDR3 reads CASSPVWNTEAFF. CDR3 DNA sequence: TGTGCCAGCAGTCCTGTTTGGAACACTGAAGCTTTCTTT.

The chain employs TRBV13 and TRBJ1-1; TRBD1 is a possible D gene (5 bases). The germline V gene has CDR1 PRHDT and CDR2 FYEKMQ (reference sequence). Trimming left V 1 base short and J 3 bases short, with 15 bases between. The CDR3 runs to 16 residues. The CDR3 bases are TGTGCCAGCAGCTTAGATAGGGTTCGGGGGGACACTGAAGCTTTCTTT. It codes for CASSLDRVRGDTEAFF. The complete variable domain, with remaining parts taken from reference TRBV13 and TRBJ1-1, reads AAGVIQSPRHLIKEKRETATLKCYPIPRHDTVYWYQQGPGQDPQFLISFYEKMQSDKGSIPDRFSAQQFSDYHSELNMSSLELGDSALYFCASSLDRVRGDTEAFFGQGTRLTVV.

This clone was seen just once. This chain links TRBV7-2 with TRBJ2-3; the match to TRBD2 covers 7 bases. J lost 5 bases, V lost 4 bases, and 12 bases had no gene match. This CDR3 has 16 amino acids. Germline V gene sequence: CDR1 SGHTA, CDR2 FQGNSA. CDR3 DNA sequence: TGTGCCAGCAGCTCCAGATCTAGCGGTTCGGGAGATACGCAGTATTTT. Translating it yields CASSSRSSGSGDTQYF.

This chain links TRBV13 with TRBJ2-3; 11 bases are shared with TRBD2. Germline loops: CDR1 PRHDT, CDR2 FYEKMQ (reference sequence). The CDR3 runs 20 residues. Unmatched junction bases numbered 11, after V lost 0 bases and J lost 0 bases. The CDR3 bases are TGTGCCAGCAGCTTAGGTTGGACTAGCGGGCTTTCTGGGAGCACAGATACGCAGTATTTT. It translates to CASSLGWTSGLSGSTDTQYF. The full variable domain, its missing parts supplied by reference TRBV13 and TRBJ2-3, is AAGVIQSPRHLIKEKRETATLKCYPIPRHDTVYWYQQGPGQDPQFLISFYEKMQSDKGSIPDRFSAQQFSDYHSELNMSSLELGDSALYFCASSLGWTSGLSGSTDTQYFGPGTRLTVL.

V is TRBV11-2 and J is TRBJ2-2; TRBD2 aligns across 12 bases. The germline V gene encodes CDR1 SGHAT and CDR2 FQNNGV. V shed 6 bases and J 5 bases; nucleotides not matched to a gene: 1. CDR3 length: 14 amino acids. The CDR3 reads CASRLAGGTGELFF. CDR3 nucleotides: TGTGCCAGCAGACTAGCGGGAGGAACCGGGGAGCTGTTTTTT.

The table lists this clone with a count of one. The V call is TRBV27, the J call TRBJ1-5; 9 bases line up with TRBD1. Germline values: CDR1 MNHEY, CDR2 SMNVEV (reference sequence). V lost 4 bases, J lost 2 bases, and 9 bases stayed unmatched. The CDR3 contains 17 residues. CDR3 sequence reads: CASSYRGLVSRNQPQHF. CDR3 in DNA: TGTGCCAGCAGTTACAGGGGGCTGGTTTCTCGCAATCAGCCCCAGCATTTT.

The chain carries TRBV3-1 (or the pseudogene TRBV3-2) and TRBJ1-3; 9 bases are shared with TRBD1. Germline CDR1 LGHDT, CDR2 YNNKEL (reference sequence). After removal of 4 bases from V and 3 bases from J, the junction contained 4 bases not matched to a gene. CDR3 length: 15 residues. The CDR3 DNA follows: TGTGCCAGCAGCCGTATGACAGGGGGTGGAAACACCATATATTTT. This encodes CASSRMTGGGNTIYF.

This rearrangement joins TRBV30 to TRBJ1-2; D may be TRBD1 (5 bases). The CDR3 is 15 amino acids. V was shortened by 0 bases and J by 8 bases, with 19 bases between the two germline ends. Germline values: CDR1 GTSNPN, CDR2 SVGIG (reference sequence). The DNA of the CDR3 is TGTGCCTGGAGTGTACATTGGAGGGGCGCGTACGGCTACACCTTC. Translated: CAWSVHWRGAYGYTF.

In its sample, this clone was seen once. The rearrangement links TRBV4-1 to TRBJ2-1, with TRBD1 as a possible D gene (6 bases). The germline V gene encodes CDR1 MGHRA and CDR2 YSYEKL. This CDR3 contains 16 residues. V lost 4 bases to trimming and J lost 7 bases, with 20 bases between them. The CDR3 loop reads CASSPIQGSSGNEQFF. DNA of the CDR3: TGCGCCAGCAGCCCAATTCAGGGGAGTTCGGGGAATGAGCAGTTCTTC.

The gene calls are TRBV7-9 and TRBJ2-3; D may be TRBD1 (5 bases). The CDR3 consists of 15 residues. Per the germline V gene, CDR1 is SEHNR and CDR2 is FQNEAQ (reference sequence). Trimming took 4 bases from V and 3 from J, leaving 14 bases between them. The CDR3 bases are TGTGCCAGCAGCTCGCCTCGACAGAGTACAGATACGCAGTATTTT. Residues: CASSSPRQSTDTQYF.

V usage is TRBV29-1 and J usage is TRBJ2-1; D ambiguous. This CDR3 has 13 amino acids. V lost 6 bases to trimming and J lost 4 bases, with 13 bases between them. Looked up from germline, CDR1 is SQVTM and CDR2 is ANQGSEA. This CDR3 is CSVQTTLYNEQFF. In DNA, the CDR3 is TGCAGCGTGCAAACTACCCTATACAATGAGCAGTTCTTC.